This TCR beta chain came from a study of T cell responses to AZD1222 COVID-19 vaccine. Overall study context: The study pooled second doses at about 4 or about 12 weeks.

Assay: immunoSEQ multiplex PCR; the TCRdb copy retains only in-frame clones and omits some. The repertoire holds about 140,000 clones, approximately 85% seen once, with approximately 8% in the top ten. As to this clone: Antigen specificity is unknown.

General observations from the study: Repertoires were obtained only post-peak T cell response.

This clonotype was sampled from an adult in good health. Specimen: peripheral blood, collected on day 0 of AZD1222 vaccination.

The CDR3 loop is CASSQALRGLIQPQHF. Written as DNA, the CDR3 is TGCGCCAGCAGCCAAGCCCTCCGGGGCCTCATTCAGCCCCAGCATTTT. V and J are TRBV4-1 and TRBJ1-5, with D tentatively TRBD1 (5 bases). The CDR3 consists of 16 residues. V lost 1 base and J 6 bases, leaving 16 bases between the germline ends. Germline V lookup: CDR1 MGHRA, CDR2 YSYEKL.